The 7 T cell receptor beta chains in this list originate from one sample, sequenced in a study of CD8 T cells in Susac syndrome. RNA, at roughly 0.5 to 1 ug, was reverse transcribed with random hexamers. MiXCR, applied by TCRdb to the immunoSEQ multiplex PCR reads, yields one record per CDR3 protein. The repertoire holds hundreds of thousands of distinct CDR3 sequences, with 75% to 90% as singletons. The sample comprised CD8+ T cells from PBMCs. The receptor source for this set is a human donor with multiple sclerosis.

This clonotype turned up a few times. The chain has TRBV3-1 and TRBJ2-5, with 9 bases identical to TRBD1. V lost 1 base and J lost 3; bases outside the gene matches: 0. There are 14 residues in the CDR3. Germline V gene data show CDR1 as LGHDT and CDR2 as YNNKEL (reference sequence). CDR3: CASSQGTGEETQYF. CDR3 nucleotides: TGTGCCAGCAGCCAAGGGACAGGGGAAGAGACCCAGTACTTC.

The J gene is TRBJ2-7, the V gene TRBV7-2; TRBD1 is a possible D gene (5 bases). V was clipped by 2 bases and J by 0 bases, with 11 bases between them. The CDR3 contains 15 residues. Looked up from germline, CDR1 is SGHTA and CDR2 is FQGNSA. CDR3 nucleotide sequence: TGTGCCAGCAGCTTAACAGGAACCTTCTCCTACGAGCAGTACTTC. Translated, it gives CASSLTGTFSYEQYF.

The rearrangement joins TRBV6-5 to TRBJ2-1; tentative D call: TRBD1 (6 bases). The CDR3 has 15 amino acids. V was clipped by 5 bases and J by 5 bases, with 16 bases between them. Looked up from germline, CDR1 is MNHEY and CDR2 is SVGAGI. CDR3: CASSVKLTGNNEQFF. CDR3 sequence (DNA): TGTGCCAGCAGTGTAAAATTGACAGGAAACAATGAGCAGTTCTTC.

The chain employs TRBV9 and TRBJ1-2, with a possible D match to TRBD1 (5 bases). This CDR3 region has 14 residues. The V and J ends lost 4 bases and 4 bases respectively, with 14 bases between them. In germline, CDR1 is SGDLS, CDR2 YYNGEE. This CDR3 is CASSPTGLSYGYTF. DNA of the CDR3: TGTGCCAGCAGCCCCACGGGACTGTCCTATGGCTACACCTTC.

This CDR3 reads CASSLSVASGVLETQYF. CDR3 bases: TGTGCCAGCAGCTTATCCGTTGCTAGCGGGGTCTTGGAGACCCAGTACTTC. The rearrangement joins TRBV7-2 to TRBJ2-5, with TRBD2 matching 9 bases. Germline assignment: CDR1 SGHTA and CDR2 FQGNSA. This CDR3 has 17 residues. V shed 2 bases and J 5 bases; nucleotides not matched to a gene: 12.

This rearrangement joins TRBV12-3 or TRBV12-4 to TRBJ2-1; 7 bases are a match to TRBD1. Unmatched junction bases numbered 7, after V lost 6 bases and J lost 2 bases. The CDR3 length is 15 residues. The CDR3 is CASSSRDRTYNEQFF. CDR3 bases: TGTGCCAGCAGCTCCCGGGACAGAACCTACAATGAGCAGTTCTTC.

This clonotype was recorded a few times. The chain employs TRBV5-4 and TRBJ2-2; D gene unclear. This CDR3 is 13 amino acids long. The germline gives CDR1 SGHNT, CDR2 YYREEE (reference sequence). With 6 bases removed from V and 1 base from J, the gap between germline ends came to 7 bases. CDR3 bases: TGTGCCAGCAAGACGGAGAACACCGGGGAGCTGTTTTTT. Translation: CASKTENTGELFF. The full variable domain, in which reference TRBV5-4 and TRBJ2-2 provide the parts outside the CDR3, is ETGVTQSPTHLIKTRGQQVTLRCSSQSGHNTVSWYQQALGQGPQFIFQYYREEENGRGNFPPRFSGLQFPNYSSELNVNALELDDSALYLCASKTENTGELFFGEGSRLTVL.